The 5 T cell receptor beta chains presented below share a single source sample, sequenced in a study of blood T cell repertoires in COVID-19. Assay used: immunoSEQ multiplex PCR; TCRdb lists only in-frame clones, some missing. The table shows 65,000 to 85,000 clones, with 80% to 95% occurring only once. The material sequenced was peripheral blood. The receptors come from a human donor in a cohort sampled during active COVID-19.

This chain connects TRBV28 to TRBJ1-2; TRBD1 might be the D (6 bases). There are 14 residues in the CDR3. Trimming took 8 bases from V and 7 from J, leaving 20 bases between them. Germline V CDR1 and CDR2: MDHEN, SYDVKM. CDR3 nucleotide sequence: TGTGCCAGCGGATCAGGGGCGCGGTTCCGTGGCTACACCTTC. Its protein is CASGSGARFRGYTF.

To note about this clone: In the same sample, other DNA sequences code for this CDR3. CDR3: CASSSAGSNEKLFF. Written as DNA, the CDR3 is TGCGCCAGCAGCTCCGCAGGCTCAAATGAAAAACTGTTTTTT. The V and J genes are TRBV5-1 and TRBJ1-4; D uncertain. This CDR3 region has 14 residues. V lost 3 bases and J lost 5, with 11 bases in between. From germline, CDR1 is SGHRS and CDR2 YFSETQ.

This sequence joins TRBV6-6 and TRBJ1-2; D is ambiguous. The length of the CDR3 is 12 residues. Germline lookup yields CDR1 MNHNY and CDR2 SVGAGI (reference sequence). Trimming removed 0 bases from V and 10 bases from J, with 9 bases in between. The CDR3 spells CASSYSRESYTF. Here the CDR3 DNA reads TGTGCCAGCAGTTACTCGAGGGAGTCCTACACCTTC.

V usage is TRBV10-2 and J usage is TRBJ2-5; 12 bases match TRBD2. CDR1 and CDR2 (germline): WSHSY, SAAADI. With 4 bases clipped from V and 4 bases from J, the junction kept 16 bases outside the gene matches. The CDR3 loop spans 19 amino acids. The DNA for the CDR3 is TGCGCCAGCAGTGGGAGCCCGACTAGCGGGGGCTTCAGGGGAGAGACCCAGTACTTC. Encoded protein: CASSGSPTSGGFRGETQYF.

In its sample, this clone was seen once. The chain employs TRBV3-1 (or the pseudogene TRBV3-2) and TRBJ1-2; possible D gene TRBD1, 5 bases. Germline lookup yields CDR1 LGHDT and CDR2 YNNKEL (reference sequence). The CDR3 has 13 amino acids. Trimming shortened V by 6 bases and J by 5 bases, and 13 bases separated the two germline ends. The CDR3 is CASRSSGAYGYTF. The DNA for the CDR3 is TGTGCCAGCAGAAGCAGCGGGGCATATGGCTACACCTTC.